The present T cell receptor (beta chain) was sequenced within a study of T cell responses to AZD1222 COVID-19 vaccine. Points on this clone: The target antigen is unknown.

The V gene lost 4 bases and the J gene lost 7 bases, with 14 bases spanning the gap. CDR1 is LNHDA and CDR2 is SQIVND in the germline V gene (reference sequence). The CDR3 is 14 amino acids. The data were produced by immunoSEQ multiplex PCR, yet TCRdb's version contains in-frame clones alone and is incomplete. The table includes around 94,000 clones, 70% to 90% detected once. Study results and limitations: Regions 160-218 and 743-854 dominated among vaccine-associated CD4 TCRs spanning spike. Among AZD1222 vaccinees, only 5 or 6 were seropositive at baseline.

The chain recombines TRBV19 with TRBJ1-5; D unclear. This receptor was obtained from an adult in good health. The material sequenced was peripheral blood, taken on day 0 of AZD1222 vaccination. Written as DNA, the CDR3 is TGTGCCAGTAGTACGCCCCCAGCATGGCAGCCCCAGCATTTT. This encodes CASSTPPAWQPQHF.